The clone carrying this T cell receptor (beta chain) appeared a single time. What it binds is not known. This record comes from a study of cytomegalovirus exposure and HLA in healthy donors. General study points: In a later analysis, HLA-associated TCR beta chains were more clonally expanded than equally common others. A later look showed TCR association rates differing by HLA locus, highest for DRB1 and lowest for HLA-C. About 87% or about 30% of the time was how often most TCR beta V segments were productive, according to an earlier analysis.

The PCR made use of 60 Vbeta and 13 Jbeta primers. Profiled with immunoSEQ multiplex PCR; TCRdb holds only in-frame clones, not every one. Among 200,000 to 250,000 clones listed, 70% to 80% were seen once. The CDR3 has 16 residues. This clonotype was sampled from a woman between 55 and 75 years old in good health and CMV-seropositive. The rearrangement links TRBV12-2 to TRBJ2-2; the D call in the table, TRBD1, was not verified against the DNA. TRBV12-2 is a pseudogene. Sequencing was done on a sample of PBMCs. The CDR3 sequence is CASRLDTPGQLGELFF. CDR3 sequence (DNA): TGTGCAAGTCGCTTAGACACTCCGGGACAATTAGGGGAGCTGTTTTTT.